This T cell receptor beta chain is drawn from a study of blood T cell repertoires in COVID-19. CDR1 and CDR2 from the germline V gene are GTSNPN and SVGIG (reference sequence). Trimming stripped 2 bases from V and 7 bases from J, with 9 bases between. The CDR3 is 13 amino acids. This clone occurred once. The table came from immunoSEQ multiplex PCR; TCRdb's copy has only in-frame clones and leaves some out. The sample yields 150,000 or so clones, around 87% seen once. The rearrangement joins TRBV30 to TRBJ1-6; unclear D gene. The TCR sequence derives from a man in his late teens or twenties with COVID-19, enrolled during active disease. The material sequenced was peripheral blood. In DNA, the CDR3 is TGTGCCTGGAGTTCTACAGTGAATTCACCCCTCCACTTT. Protein sequence: CAWSSTVNSPLHF.